A selection of T cell receptor beta chains follows, all from one sample in a study of blood T cell repertoires in COVID-19. Generated by immunoSEQ multiplex PCR, the TCRdb table keeps only in-frame clones and is missing some. The table has approximately 70,000 clones, around 92% seen once. The sample was peripheral blood. These receptor sequences come from a human donor with active COVID-19. The donor label of this sample is uncertain. Both conserved end residues are trimmed from each CDR3. The size of a clone is reported for some rows only, either as once, few or many, or as a class for expanded clones.

v_call | clone_size | cdr3_aa
TRBV24-1 | . | ATSDFSGTGDEKLF
TRBV3-1/TRBV3-2 | once | ASSQGDTKIPRGYT
TRBV19 | once | ASSPAGGSSYEQY
TRBV28 | once | ASSPTGWTEAF
TRBV7-9 | few | ASSLAVGSYEQY
TRBV6-2/TRBV6-3 | . | ASSYGGGPYNEQF
TRBV2 | . | ASGETAETNEGF
TRBV24-1 | . | ATSGRNSKNYSNQPQH
TRBV19 | . | ASTRQGGNGYT
TRBV19 | . | ASSSLPPGQGRTGANVLT
TRBV2 | . | ASSDDGQGGYT
TRBV6-5 | . | ASSRDRGRETQY
TRBV4-3 | once | ASSQELAGGLIRYEQY
TRBV6-2/TRBV6-3 | once | ASSYHVSYEQY
TRBV19 | . | ASRSRSNEQF
TRBV12-5 | . | ASGLDGNYEQY
TRBV6-5 | . | ASRGPNGPQH
TRBV19 | . | ASSTTVSSSYEQY
TRBV28 | . | ASKTGNLDTGELF
TRBV2 | . | ASSYDRAYEQY
TRBV25-1 | . | ATAPGSTYEQY
TRBV4-3 | few | ASSQDPQGTYGYT
TRBV24-1 | . | ATSGLAGDTRDTQY
TRBV4-3 | once | ASSQDFSNQPQH
TRBV2 | . | AGTGSVETQY
TRBV5-3 | once | ARSRVNNYGYT
TRBV11-3 | . | ASSLVSSLAGGYNEQF
TRBV6-2/TRBV6-3 | . | ASSYSQGPYEQY